This paragraph reports one TCR beta chain. The CDR3 runs 16 residues. Trimming at V came to 0 bases and at J to 3 bases, leaving 5 bases not matched to a gene. CDR1 is KGHDR and CDR2 is SFDVKD in the germline V gene. The data stem from a study of early T cells in non-severe SARS-CoV-2 infection. For the study at large: Whole-blood bulk RNA, unsorted, was sequenced, and chains were unpaired.

Unique molecular identifiers were attached to individual cDNA molecules. In TCRdb, the 5' RACE reads were re-called with MiXCR into one record per CDR3 protein. The data contain 55,000 to 80,000 distinct CDR3 sequences, over 9.5% of them singletons. The clonotype comes from an adult who was a healthcare worker with PCR-confirmed SARS-CoV-2 infection or an uninfected control (not recorded which). The J gene is TRBJ2-3, the V gene TRBV24-1, with TRBD2 identical over 7 bases. This material consisted of whole blood, taken at baseline. CDR3 nucleotides: TGTGCCACCAGTGATTTGAGGGTAGCGGGTACAGATACGCAGTATTTT. It specifies CATSDLRVAGTDTQYF.